The 26 T cell receptor beta chains below all came from one sample that was sequenced in a study of blood T cell repertoires in COVID-19. Clones were read by immunoSEQ multiplex PCR, and TCRdb kept only the in-frame ones, dropping some. The sample shows over 60,000 clones, around 90% of them seen only once. Sequencing was done on a sample of peripheral blood. These TCRs come from a woman older than 75 with active or convalescent COVID-19.

CDR3 region: CASSGTRANYGYTF. The CDR3 nucleotides are TGTGCCAGCAGCGGGACACGAGCTAACTATGGCTACACCTTC. The V gene is TRBV28, the J gene TRBJ1-2, with D possibly TRBD1 on 6 matching bases. V was pared by 6 bases and J by 0 bases, with 11 bases between. This CDR3 comprises 14 residues. Germline V gene data show CDR1 as MDHEN and CDR2 as SYDVKM.

The V gene is TRBV5-1, the J gene TRBJ1-6, with 9 nucleotides matching TRBD1. The germline V gene has CDR1 SGHRS and CDR2 YFSETQ. The V and J ends lost 2 bases and 6 bases, in that order; junction bases with no gene match: 3. This CDR3 has 15 residues. The CDR3 region is CASSLMGQGNSPLHF. Written as DNA, the CDR3 is TGCGCCAGCAGCTTAATGGGACAGGGTAATTCACCCCTCCACTTT.

The rearrangement uses TRBV7-8 and TRBJ1-2, with 9 bases aligning to TRBD1. Losses at the gene ends were 5 bases for V and 6 bases for J; bases not matched to a gene: 7. The germline V gene has CDR1 SGHVS and CDR2 FQNEAQ. The CDR3 has 14 amino acids. Written as DNA, the CDR3 is TGTGCCAGCAGCCCGGGACAGGGAAACAATGGCTACACCTTC. Protein product: CASSPGQGNNGYTF.

The rearrangement links TRBV30 to TRBJ1-1, with D perhaps TRBD1 (5 bases). Trimming took 3 bases from V and 1 from J, leaving 9 bases between them. This CDR3 has 13 amino acids. From germline, CDR1 is GTSNPN and CDR2 SVGIG (reference sequence). The CDR3 reads CAWRITGNTEAFF. For the CDR3, the DNA is TGTGCCTGGAGAATAACAGGGAACACTGAAGCTTTCTTT. The full variable domain, completed using reference TRBV30 and TRBJ1-1, is SQTIHQWPATLVQPVGSPLSLECTVEGTSNPNLYWYRQAAGRGLQLLFYSVGIGQISSEVPQNLSASRPQDRQFILSSKKLLLSDSGFYLCAWRITGNTEAFFGQGTRLTVV.

The V call is TRBV4-1, the J call TRBJ2-3, with no clear D. This CDR3 has 12 amino acids. The germline gives CDR1 MGHRA, CDR2 YSYEKL. V gave up 2 bases and J gave up 4 bases, with 4 bases separating them. CDR3 amino acids: CASSQPADTQYF. The CDR3, as DNA: TGCGCCAGCAGCCAACCGGCAGATACGCAGTATTTT.

V and J are TRBV7-6 and TRBJ2-1, with D unresolved. The CDR3 runs to 16 residues. Germline V gene data show CDR1 as SGHVS and CDR2 as FNYEAQ. The V gene lost 3 bases and the J gene lost 0 bases, with 12 bases spanning the gap. The CDR3 DNA sequence: TGTGCCAGCAGCTTCGTCGCCTTCAGCTCCTACAATGAGCAGTTCTTC. Its protein product is CASSFVAFSSYNEQFF.

This sequence joins TRBV12-3 or TRBV12-4 and TRBJ1-2; D not resolved. V shed 6 bases and J shed 7 bases, with 15 bases lying between them. CDR3 size: 13 residues. The CDR3 DNA follows: TGTGCCAGCAGGTCCTCTGGTCGGGGTGGCTACACCTTC. Its protein is CASRSSGRGGYTF.

The chain links TRBV7-2 to TRBJ2-7, with TRBD2 as a possible D gene (6 bases). The CDR3 consists of 15 residues. Trimming shortened V by 3 bases and J by 0 bases, and 12 bases separated the two germline ends. Germline CDR1 reads SGHTA; CDR2 reads FQGNSA. DNA for the CDR3: TGTGCCAGCAGCTTGGATATGACTAGCTCCTACGAGCAGTACTTC. Encoded protein: CASSLDMTSSYEQYF.

This chain's CDR3 is CASSQDRGSYEQYF. The CDR3 nucleotides are TGCGCCAGCAGCCAAGACAGGGGATCCTACGAGCAGTACTTC. V usage is TRBV4-3 and J usage is TRBJ2-7, with D possibly TRBD1 on 6 matching bases. V was trimmed by 0 bases and J by 1 base, leaving 7 bases between them. This CDR3 region has 14 residues. Germline-derived CDR1 and CDR2 are LGHNA and YSLEER.

This rearrangement joins TRBV6-5 to TRBJ1-2; tentative D call: TRBD1 (6 bases). The CDR3 loop spans 13 amino acids. The V end was cut by 2 bases, the J end by 7 bases, with 11 bases between. The germline CDR1 and CDR2 sequences are MNHEY and SVGAGI. Written as DNA, the CDR3 is TGTGCCAGCAGTTACGAGGGGGGGTCTGGCTACACCTTC. Protein sequence: CASSYEGGSGYTF.

The V and J genes are TRBV30 and TRBJ2-2; D is perhaps TRBD1 (6 bases). The V and J ends lost 2 bases and 5 bases respectively, with 9 bases between them. CDR1 is GTSNPN, CDR2 SVGIG, per germline (reference sequence). This CDR3 comprises 13 residues. The CDR3, as DNA: TGTGCCTGGAGTCCCCAGGGGACCGGGGAGCTGTTTTTT. Translation gives CAWSPQGTGELFF. Full variable domain (rest looked up from reference TRBV30 and TRBJ2-2): SQTIHQWPATLVQPVGSPLSLECTVEGTSNPNLYWYRQAAGRGLQLLFYSVGIGQISSEVPQNLSASRPQDRQFILSSKKLLLSDSGFYLCAWSPQGTGELFFGEGSRLTVL.

J is TRBJ2-1 and V is TRBV30, with 13 bases lining up with TRBD2. CDR3 size: 14 residues. The germline V gene encodes CDR1 GTSNPN and CDR2 SVGIG (reference sequence). The trim removed 6 bases at V and 8 bases at J, leaving 7 bases unmatched. The CDR3 is CACSQGLAGYEQFF. Written as DNA, the CDR3 is TGTGCCTGTAGTCAGGGACTAGCGGGGTATGAGCAGTTCTTC.

The rearrangement links TRBV7-9 to TRBJ1-2; D remains unclear. The germline V gene encodes CDR1 SEHNR and CDR2 FQNEAQ (reference sequence). V gave up 1 base and J gave up 1 base, with 10 bases separating them. The length of the CDR3 is 15 residues. In DNA form, the CDR3 reads TGTGCCAGCAGCTTAGAAATGGGCAATAACTATGGCTACACCTTC. Its translation: CASSLEMGNNYGYTF.

This clone showed up just once. The chain carries TRBV27 and TRBJ2-5; TRBD2 is a possible D gene (5 bases). Germline-derived CDR1 and CDR2 are MNHEY and SMNVEV (reference sequence). Trimming removed 5 bases at V and 10 bases at J, with 17 bases between. This CDR3 has 13 amino acids. DNA for the CDR3: TGTGCCAGCAGTCCCCGGGCCGAGGGTAGCCAGTACTTC. Protein sequence: CASSPRAEGSQYF.

The chain carries TRBV9 and TRBJ1-1, with 8 bases lining up with TRBD1. In germline, CDR1 is SGDLS, CDR2 YYNGEE. CDR3 length: 15 residues. V trimming: 4 bases; J trimming: 1 base; junction bases outside the gene matches: 6. CDR3 in amino acids: CASSPQGAKNTEAFF. The CDR3 bases are TGTGCCAGCAGCCCCCAGGGGGCGAAGAACACTGAAGCTTTCTTT.

The chain joins TRBV11-2 to TRBJ2-1; 9 nucleotides match TRBD2. The CDR3 has 15 amino acids. V dropped 5 bases and J dropped 2; count of bases not matched to a gene: 4. Germline assignment: CDR1 SGHAT and CDR2 FQNNGV. In DNA form, the CDR3 reads TGTGCCAGCAGCGCGGGAGGGGTGGCCTACAATGAGCAGTTCTTC. This encodes CASSAGGVAYNEQFF.

In its sample, this clone was seen a few times. This chain uses TRBV11-2 with TRBJ1-6; D is undetermined. The CDR3 is 16 amino acids. Germline loops: CDR1 SGHAT, CDR2 FQNNGV. V was trimmed by 2 bases and J by 0 bases, leaving 8 bases between them. CDR3 in DNA: TGTGCCAGCAGCTTAAAACGGGGCTCCTATAATTCACCCCTCCACTTT. This translates into CASSLKRGSYNSPLHF.

The chain recombines TRBV6-2 or TRBV6-3 with TRBJ2-1; D is unresolved. V shed 4 bases and J shed 4 bases, with 11 bases lying between them. This CDR3 contains 14 residues. Germline CDR1 and CDR2: MNHEY and SVGEGT. CDR3: CASSSLTLYNEQFF. The CDR3 region has the DNA TGTGCCAGCAGTTCACTGACACTTTACAATGAGCAGTTCTTC.

The rearrangement links TRBV30 to TRBJ1-2; 8 nucleotides agree with TRBD1. The CDR3 consists of 14 residues. The germline gives CDR1 GTSNPN, CDR2 SVGIG (reference sequence). V was pared by 2 bases and J by 6 bases, with 8 bases of the junction left unmatched. CDR3 DNA: TGTGCCTGGAGTCCTGACAGGGGTAGAGATGGCTACACCTTC. It codes for CAWSPDRGRDGYTF.

On this clone: A junction end diverges from the germline sequence, so it may reflect a read error. The chain is built from TRBV2 and TRBJ1-3; D is possibly TRBD1 (5 bases). CDR1 SNHLY and CDR2 FYNNEI come from the germline V gene. The CDR3 runs to 16 residues. CDR3 sequence: CASSEEVGRVGKHHIF. The CDR3, as DNA: TGTGCCAGCAGTGAAGAGGTGGGCAGGGTAGGGAAACACCATATATTT.

The chain is built from TRBV7-9 and TRBJ1-2; 8 bases agree with TRBD1. The CDR3 is 14 amino acids. The V segment lost 5 bases and the J segment 4 bases; nucleotides outside the gene matches: 6. CDR1 and CDR2 (germline): SEHNR, FQNEAQ (reference sequence). The CDR3 spells CASSAVTGGYGYTF. CDR3 coding DNA: TGTGCCAGCAGCGCCGTTACAGGGGGCTATGGCTACACCTTC.

The chain couples TRBV6-5 to TRBJ2-2; 7 nucleotides line up with TRBD1. Germline CDR1 reads MNHEY; CDR2 reads SVGAGI. The ends lost 6 bases at V and 1 base at J; junction bases unmatched: 5. CDR3 length: 15 amino acids. The CDR3 sequence is CASRRTGLNTGELFF. CDR3 bases: TGTGCCAGCAGAAGGACAGGATTGAACACCGGGGAGCTGTTTTTT.

The rearrangement links TRBV11-2 to TRBJ1-1; D gene ambiguous. The length of the CDR3 is 16 residues. Trimming cost V 6 bases and J 1 base, with 18 bases left between them. Germline V gene data show CDR1 as SGHAT and CDR2 as FQNNGV. CDR3 protein: CASRSVLQVANTEAFF. CDR3 sequence (DNA): TGTGCCAGCAGATCCGTCCTTCAAGTGGCGAACACTGAAGCTTTCTTT.

The chain combines TRBV9 with TRBJ2-5; 10 bases fit TRBD2. CDR1 and CDR2 (germline): SGDLS, YYNGEE. Losses at the gene ends were 1 base for V and 9 bases for J; bases not matched to a gene: 9. The CDR3 runs 15 residues. This chain's CDR3 is CASSVSGGDGSPQYF. CDR3 DNA: TGTGCCAGCAGCGTAAGCGGGGGGGACGGGAGCCCCCAGTACTTC. Variable domain in full (rest from reference TRBV9 and TRBJ2-5): DSGVTQTPKHLITATGQRVTLRCSPRSGDLSVYWYQQSLDQGLQFLIQYYNGEERAKGNILERFSAQQFPDLHSELNLSSLELGDSALYFCASSVSGGDGSPQYFGPGTRLLVL.

The chain has TRBV28 and TRBJ1-6; TRBD1 matches 12 bases. After removal of 6 bases from V and 9 bases from J, the junction contained 6 bases not matched to a gene. Germline values: CDR1 MDHEN, CDR2 SYDVKM. The CDR3 runs to 15 residues. The CDR3 reads CASRSGDRGLSPLHF. Written as DNA, the CDR3 is TGTGCCAGCAGGTCTGGGGACAGGGGGCTTTCACCCCTCCACTTT.

DNA of the CDR3: TGTGCCAGCAGTCCGCCGAACTACACTGAAGCTTTCTTT. Its translation: CASSPPNYTEAFF. The V call is TRBV28, the J call TRBJ1-1; D ambiguous. Germline CDR1 reads MDHEN; CDR2 reads SYDVKM. The V end was cut by 5 bases, the J end by 3 bases, with 10 bases between. The CDR3 loop spans 13 amino acids.